These 6 T cell receptor beta chains share one sample of origin, sequenced in a study of blood T cell repertoires in COVID-19. Sequenced by immunoSEQ multiplex PCR; TCRdb stores in-frame clones only, minus some. Here the sample spans over 120,000 clones, 80% being singletons. Sequencing was carried out using peripheral blood. Receptors originate from a man aged 65 to 79 who had recovered from COVID-19.

The gene calls are TRBV28 and TRBJ2-1; D remains ambiguous. CDR1 MDHEN and CDR2 SYDVKM come from the germline V gene. The CDR3 spans 13 residues. Trimming stripped 5 bases from V and 5 bases from J, with 10 bases between. As DNA, the CDR3 is TGTGCCAGCAGTCTACCGTACCACAATGAGCAGTTCTTC. This codes for CASSLPYHNEQFF.

The chain combines TRBV7-9 with TRBJ2-1, with 10 bases identical to TRBD2. The germline V gene encodes CDR1 SEHNR and CDR2 FQNEAQ (reference sequence). With 6 bases clipped from V and 5 bases from J, the junction kept 7 bases outside the gene matches. The CDR3 consists of 15 residues. The CDR3 coding sequence is TGTGCCAGCAGGCCTCCTAGCGGGGGACACAATGAGCAGTTCTTC. Translation gives CASRPPSGGHNEQFF.

This sequence joins TRBV7-9 and TRBJ2-7, with TRBD1 matching 7 bases. The CDR3 runs to 14 residues. After removal of 3 bases from V and 2 bases from J, the junction contained 4 bases not matched to a gene. Germline CDR1 SEHNR, CDR2 FQNEAQ (reference sequence). CDR3 DNA sequence: TGTGCCAGCAGCTTGACAGGGATTCCCTACGAGCAGTACTTC. Its protein product is CASSLTGIPYEQYF.

The V gene is TRBV2, the J gene TRBJ1-2, with 7 bases identical to TRBD1. From germline, CDR1 is SNHLY and CDR2 FYNNEI. V lost 4 bases and J lost 2; bases outside the gene matches: 4. This CDR3 has 14 residues. CDR3: CASSGQGLNYGYTF. The CDR3 DNA sequence: TGTGCCAGCAGTGGACAGGGCTTAAACTATGGCTACACCTTC.

The chain uses TRBV12-5 and TRBJ2-1; 16 bases align to TRBD2. The CDR3 loop spans 19 amino acids. CDR1 LGHNT and CDR2 FRNRAP come from the germline V gene. V dropped 6 bases and J dropped 9; count of bases not matched to a gene: 17. The CDR3 sequence is CASGPIPGLAGGPAGEQFF. CDR3 in DNA: TGTGCTAGTGGCCCGATCCCGGGACTAGCGGGAGGGCCGGCGGGTGAGCAGTTCTTC. Full variable domain (outside the CDR3, taken from reference TRBV12-5 and TRBJ2-1): DARVTQTPRHKVTEMGQEVTMRCQPILGHNTVFWYRQTMMQGLELLAYFRNRAPLDDSGMPKDRFSAEMPDATLATLKIQPSEPRDSAVYFCASGPIPGLAGGPAGEQFFGPGTRLTVL.

The V call is TRBV30, the J call TRBJ2-3, with D possibly TRBD2 on 6 matching bases. Deletions cut 2 bases from V and 5 bases from J, with 17 bases between. Germline V gene sequence: CDR1 GTSNPN, CDR2 SVGIG (reference sequence). The CDR3 loop spans 15 amino acids. CDR3 protein: CAWSPLRGYLDTQYF. The CDR3 DNA sequence: TGTGCCTGGAGTCCCCTCCGGGGGTACTTAGATACGCAGTATTTT.